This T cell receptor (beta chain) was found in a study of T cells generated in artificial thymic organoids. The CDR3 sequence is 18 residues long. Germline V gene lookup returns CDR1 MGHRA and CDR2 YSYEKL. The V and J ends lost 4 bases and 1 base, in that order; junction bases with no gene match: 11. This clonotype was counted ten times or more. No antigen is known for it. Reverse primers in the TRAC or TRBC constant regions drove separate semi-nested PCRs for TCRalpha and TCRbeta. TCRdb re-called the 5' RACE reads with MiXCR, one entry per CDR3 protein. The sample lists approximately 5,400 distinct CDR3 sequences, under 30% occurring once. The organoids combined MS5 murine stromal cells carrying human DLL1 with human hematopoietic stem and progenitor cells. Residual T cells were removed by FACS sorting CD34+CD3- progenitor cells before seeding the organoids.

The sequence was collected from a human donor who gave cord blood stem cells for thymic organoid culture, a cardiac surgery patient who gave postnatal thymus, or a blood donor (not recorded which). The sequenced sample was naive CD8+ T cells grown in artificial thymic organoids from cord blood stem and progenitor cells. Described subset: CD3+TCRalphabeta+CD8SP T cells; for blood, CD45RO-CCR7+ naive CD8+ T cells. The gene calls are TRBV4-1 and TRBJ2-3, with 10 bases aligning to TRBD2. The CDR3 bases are TGCGCCAGCAGCCGGCCGCTAGCGGGAGTCCGTGGCACAGATACGCAGTATTTT. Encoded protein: CASSRPLAGVRGTDTQYF.